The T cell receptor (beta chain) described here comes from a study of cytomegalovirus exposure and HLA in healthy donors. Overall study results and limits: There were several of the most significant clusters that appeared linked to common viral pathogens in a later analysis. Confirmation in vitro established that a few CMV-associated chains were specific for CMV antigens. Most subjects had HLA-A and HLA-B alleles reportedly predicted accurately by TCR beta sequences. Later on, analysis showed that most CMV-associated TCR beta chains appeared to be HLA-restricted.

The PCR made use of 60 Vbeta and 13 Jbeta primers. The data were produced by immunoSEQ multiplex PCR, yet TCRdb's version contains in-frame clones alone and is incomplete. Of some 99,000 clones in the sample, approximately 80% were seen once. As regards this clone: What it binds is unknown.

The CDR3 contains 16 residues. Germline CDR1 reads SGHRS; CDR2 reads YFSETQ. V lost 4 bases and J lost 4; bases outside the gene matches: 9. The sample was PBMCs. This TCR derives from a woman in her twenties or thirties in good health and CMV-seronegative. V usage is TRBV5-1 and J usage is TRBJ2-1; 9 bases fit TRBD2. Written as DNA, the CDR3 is TGCGCCAGCAGCCCCCGACGACTAGCGGCTTACAATGAGCAGTTCTTC. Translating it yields CASSPRRLAAYNEQFF. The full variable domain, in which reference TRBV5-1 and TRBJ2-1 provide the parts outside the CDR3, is KAGVTQTPRYLIKTRGQQVTLSCSPISGHRSVSWYQQTPGQGLQFLFEYFSETQRNKGNFPGRFSGRQFSNSRSEMNVSTLELGDSALYLCASSPRRLAAYNEQFFGPGTRLTVL.